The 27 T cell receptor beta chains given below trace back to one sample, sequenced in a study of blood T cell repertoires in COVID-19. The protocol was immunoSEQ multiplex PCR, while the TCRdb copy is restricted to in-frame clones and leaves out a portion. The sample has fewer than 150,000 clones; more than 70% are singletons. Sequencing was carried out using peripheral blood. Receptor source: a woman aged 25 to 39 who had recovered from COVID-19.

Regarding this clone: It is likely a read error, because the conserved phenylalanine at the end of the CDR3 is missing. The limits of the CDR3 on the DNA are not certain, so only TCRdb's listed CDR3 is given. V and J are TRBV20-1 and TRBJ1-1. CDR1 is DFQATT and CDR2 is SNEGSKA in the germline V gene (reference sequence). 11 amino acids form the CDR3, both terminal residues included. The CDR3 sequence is CSANWGGHQLI.

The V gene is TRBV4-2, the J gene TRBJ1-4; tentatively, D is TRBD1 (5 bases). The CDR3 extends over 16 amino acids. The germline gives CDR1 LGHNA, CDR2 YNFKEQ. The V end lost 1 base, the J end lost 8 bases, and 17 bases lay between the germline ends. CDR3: CASSQVGRQGGEKLFF. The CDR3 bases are TGTGCCAGCAGCCAAGTCGGGCGGCAGGGTGGCGAAAAACTGTTTTTT.

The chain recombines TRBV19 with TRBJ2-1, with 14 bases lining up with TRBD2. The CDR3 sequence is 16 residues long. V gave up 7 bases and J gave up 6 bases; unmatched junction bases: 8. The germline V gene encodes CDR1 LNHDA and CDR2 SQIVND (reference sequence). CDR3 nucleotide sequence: TGTGCCAGTATGACTAGCGGGGGGGTAATCGGCAATGAGCAGTTCTTC. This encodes CASMTSGGVIGNEQFF.

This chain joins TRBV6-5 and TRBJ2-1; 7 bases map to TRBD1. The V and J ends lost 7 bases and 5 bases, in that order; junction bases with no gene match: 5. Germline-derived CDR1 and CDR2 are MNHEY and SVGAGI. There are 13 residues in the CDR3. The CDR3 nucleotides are TGTGCCAGCACCGGACAGGTACACAATGAGCAGTTCTTC. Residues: CASTGQVHNEQFF.

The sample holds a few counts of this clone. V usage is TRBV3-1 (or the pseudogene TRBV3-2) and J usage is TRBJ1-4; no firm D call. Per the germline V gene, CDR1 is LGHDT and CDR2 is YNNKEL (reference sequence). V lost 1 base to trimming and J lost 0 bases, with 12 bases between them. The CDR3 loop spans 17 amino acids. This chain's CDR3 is CASSQVLESATNEKLFF. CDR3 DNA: TGTGCCAGCAGCCAAGTGTTAGAATCTGCAACTAATGAAAAACTGTTTTTT.

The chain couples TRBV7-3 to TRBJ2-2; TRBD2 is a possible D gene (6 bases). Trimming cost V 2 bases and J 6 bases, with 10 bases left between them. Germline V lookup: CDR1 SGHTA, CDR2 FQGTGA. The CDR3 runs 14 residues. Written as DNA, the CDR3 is TGTGCCAGCAGCTTATCGGGGGTCGCCGGGGAGCTGTTTTTT. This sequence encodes CASSLSGVAGELFF.

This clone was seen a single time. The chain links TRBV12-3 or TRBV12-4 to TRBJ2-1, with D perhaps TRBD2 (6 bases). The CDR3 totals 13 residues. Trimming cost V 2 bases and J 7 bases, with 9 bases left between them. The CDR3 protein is CASSLKGGNEQFF. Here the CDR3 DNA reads TGTGCCAGCAGTTTAAAGGGAGGTAATGAGCAGTTCTTC.

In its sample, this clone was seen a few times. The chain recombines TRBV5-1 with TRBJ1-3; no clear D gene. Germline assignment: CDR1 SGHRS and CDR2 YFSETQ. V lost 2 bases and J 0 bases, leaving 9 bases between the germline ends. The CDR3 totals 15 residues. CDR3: CASSFGGNSGNTIYF. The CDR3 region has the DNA TGCGCCAGCAGCTTCGGCGGGAACTCTGGAAACACCATATATTTT.

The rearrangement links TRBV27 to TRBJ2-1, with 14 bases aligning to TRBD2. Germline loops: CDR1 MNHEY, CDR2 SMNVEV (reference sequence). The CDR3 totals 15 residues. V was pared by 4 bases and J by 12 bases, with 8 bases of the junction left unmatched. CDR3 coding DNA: TGTGCCAGCAGTTCGGGACTAGCGGGAGTAAGCGGGCAGTTCTTC. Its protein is CASSSGLAGVSGQFF.

CDR3 coding DNA: TGTGCCAGCTTTGAGGTATACCTTAACTATGGCTACACCTTC. Its translation: CASFEVYLNYGYTF. This chain joins TRBV7-9 and TRBJ1-2; D remains ambiguous. CDR1 is SEHNR, CDR2 FQNEAQ, per germline (reference sequence). The CDR3 is 14 amino acids. Trimming took 8 bases from V and 1 from J, leaving 14 bases between them.

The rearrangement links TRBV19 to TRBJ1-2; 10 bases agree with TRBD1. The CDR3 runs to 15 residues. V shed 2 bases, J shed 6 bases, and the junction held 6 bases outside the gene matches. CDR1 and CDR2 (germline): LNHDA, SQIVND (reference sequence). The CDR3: CASSISPGTGDGYTF. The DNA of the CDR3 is TGTGCCAGTAGTATATCCCCCGGGACAGGGGATGGCTACACCTTC.

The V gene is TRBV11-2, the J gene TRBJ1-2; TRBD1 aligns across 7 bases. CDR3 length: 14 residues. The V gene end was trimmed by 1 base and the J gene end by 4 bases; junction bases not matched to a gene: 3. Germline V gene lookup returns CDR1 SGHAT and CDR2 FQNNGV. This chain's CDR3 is CASSLGQGFYGYTF. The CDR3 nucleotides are TGTGCCAGCAGCTTAGGACAGGGTTTCTATGGCTACACCTTC.

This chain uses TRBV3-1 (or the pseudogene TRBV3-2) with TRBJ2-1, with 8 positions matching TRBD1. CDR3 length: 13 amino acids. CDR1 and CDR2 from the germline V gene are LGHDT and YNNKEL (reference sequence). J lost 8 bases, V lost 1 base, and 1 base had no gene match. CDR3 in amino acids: CASSQAGGHEQFF. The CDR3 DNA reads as TGTGCCAGCAGCCAAGCAGGGGGCCATGAGCAGTTCTTC.

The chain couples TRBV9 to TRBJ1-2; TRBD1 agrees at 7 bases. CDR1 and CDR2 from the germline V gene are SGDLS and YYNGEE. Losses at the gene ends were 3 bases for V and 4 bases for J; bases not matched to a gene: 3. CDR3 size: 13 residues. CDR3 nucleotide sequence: TGTGCCAGCAGCGGACAGGGTCTCTATGGCTACACCTTC. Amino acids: CASSGQGLYGYTF.

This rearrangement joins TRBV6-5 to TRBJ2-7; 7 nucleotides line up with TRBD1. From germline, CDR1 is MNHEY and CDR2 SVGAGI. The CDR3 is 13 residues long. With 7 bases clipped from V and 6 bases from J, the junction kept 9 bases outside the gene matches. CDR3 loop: CASTDRANGEQYF. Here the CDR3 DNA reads TGTGCCAGCACCGACAGGGCGAATGGCGAGCAGTACTTC.

CDR3 sequence (DNA): TGTGCCAGCAGTGAAGCTAGCGGGAGTGGGTACGAGCAGTACTTC. Amino acids: CASSEASGSGYEQYF. V usage is TRBV6-1 and J usage is TRBJ2-7; TRBD2 matches 9 bases. From germline, CDR1 is MNHNS and CDR2 SASEGT. The CDR3 is made up of 15 amino acids. The J segment lost 4 bases and the V segment lost 0 bases, leaving 4 bases of the junction unmatched.

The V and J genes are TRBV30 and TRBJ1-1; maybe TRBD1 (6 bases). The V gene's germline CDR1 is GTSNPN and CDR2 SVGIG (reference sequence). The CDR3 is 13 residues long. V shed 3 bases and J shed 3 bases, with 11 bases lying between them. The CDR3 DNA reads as TGTGCCTGGAGAGGGGGTGGGGACACTGAAGCTTTCTTT. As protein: CAWRGGGDTEAFF.

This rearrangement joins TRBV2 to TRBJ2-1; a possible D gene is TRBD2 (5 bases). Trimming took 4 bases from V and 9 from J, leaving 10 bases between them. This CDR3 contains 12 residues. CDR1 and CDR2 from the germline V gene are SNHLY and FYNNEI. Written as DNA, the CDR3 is TGTGCCAGCAGTGGATCGAGGGCTGAGCAGTTCTTC. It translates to CASSGSRAEQFF.

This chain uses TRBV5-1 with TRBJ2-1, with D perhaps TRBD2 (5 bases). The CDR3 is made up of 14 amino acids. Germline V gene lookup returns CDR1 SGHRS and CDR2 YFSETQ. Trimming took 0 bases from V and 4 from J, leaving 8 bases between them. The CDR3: CASSLDGNYNEQFF. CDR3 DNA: TGCGCCAGCAGCTTGGACGGGAATTACAATGAGCAGTTCTTC.

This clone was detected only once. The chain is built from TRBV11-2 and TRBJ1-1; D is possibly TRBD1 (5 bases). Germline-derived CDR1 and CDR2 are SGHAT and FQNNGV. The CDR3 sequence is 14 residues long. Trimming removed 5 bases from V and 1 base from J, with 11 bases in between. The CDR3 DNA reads TGTGCCAGCAGCACTCAGACAGCGAACACTGAAGCTTTCTTT. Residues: CASSTQTANTEAFF.

The CDR3 region has the DNA TGTGCCAGCAGCGCTGCCGGGAAGGAGACCCCCGAGCAGTACTTC. This translates into CASSAAGKETPEQYF. The rearrangement links TRBV9 to TRBJ2-7; TRBD2 is a possible D gene (5 bases). This CDR3 contains 15 residues. V was shortened by 3 bases and J by 6 bases, with 19 bases between the two germline ends. Looked up from germline, CDR1 is SGDLS and CDR2 is YYNGEE.

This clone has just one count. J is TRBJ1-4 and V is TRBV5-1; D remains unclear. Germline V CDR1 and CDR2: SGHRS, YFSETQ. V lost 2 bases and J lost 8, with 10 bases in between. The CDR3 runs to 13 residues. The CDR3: CASSLREREKLFF. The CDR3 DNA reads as TGCGCCAGCAGCTTACGGGAGCGGGAAAAACTGTTTTTT.

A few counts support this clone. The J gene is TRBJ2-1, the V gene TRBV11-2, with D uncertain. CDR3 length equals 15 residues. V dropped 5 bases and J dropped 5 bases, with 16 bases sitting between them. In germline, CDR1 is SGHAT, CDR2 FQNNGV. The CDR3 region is CASSPRLDFNNEQFF. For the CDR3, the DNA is TGTGCCAGCAGCCCCCGACTGGATTTTAACAATGAGCAGTTCTTC.

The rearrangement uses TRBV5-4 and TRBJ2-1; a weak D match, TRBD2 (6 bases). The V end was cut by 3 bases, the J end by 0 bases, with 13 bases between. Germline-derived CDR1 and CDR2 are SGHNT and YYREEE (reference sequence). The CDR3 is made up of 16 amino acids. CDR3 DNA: TGTGCCAGCAGCTCCCGGGGAGGCCTCTCCTACAATGAGCAGTTCTTC. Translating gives CASSSRGGLSYNEQFF. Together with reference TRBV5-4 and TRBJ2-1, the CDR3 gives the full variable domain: ETGVTQSPTHLIKTRGQQVTLRCSSQSGHNTVSWYQQALGQGPQFIFQYYREEENGRGNFPPRFSGLQFPNYSSELNVNALELDDSALYLCASSSRGGLSYNEQFFGPGTRLTVL.

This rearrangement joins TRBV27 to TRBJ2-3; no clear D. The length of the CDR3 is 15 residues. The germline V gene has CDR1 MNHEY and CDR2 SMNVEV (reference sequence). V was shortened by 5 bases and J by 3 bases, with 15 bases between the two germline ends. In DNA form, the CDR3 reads TGTGCCAGCAGTCCCTTTCCCCTCTTTACAGATACGCAGTATTTT. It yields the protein CASSPFPLFTDTQYF.

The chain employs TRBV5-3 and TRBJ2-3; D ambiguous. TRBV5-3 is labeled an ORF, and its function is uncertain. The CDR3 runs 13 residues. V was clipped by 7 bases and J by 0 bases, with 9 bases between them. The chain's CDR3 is CARGSESTDTQYF. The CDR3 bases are TGTGCCAGAGGTTCCGAGAGCACAGATACGCAGTATTTT.

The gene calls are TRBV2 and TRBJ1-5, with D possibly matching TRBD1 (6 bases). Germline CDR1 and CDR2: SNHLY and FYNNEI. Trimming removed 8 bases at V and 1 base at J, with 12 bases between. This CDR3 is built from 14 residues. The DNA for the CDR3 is TGTGCCAGCGGCAGGGGTTCGAGCAATCAGCCCCAGCATTTT. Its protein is CASGRGSSNQPQHF.